This T cell receptor (beta chain) was identified in a study of blood T cell repertoires in COVID-19. At the level of the study: T cells, B-cell-depleted T cells, or PBMCs provided the cDNA or gDNA that served as material.

V was pared by 8 bases and J by 6 bases, with 23 bases between. The CDR3 is 16 amino acids. CDR1 is SGHAT and CDR2 is FQNNGV in the germline V gene. In the original workflow: Amplification of reference gene primers was used by the study to estimate nucleated cell counts. Libraries were prepared by immunoSEQ multiplex PCR; TCRdb keeps only in-frame clonotypes and omits some of them. The V and J calls and clone size come from that table; D and trimming were worked out from the DNA. The sample shows 75,000 to 100,000 clones, more than 65% of them seen only once. The rearrangement joins TRBV11-2 to TRBJ2-1, with D perhaps TRBD1 (6 bases). This TCR was sampled from a man between 60 and 75 years old with acute or convalescent COVID-19. The sample taken for sequencing was peripheral blood. The CDR3 sequence: CASGLHGGQNTNEQFF. In DNA, the CDR3 is TGTGCCAGCGGTCTTCACGGTGGACAGAACACCAATGAGCAGTTCTTC.